The T cell receptor beta chain described here comes from a study of cytomegalovirus exposure and HLA in healthy donors. Study in general: Drawn from HLA-typed donors, about 85 million unique TCRs were held in an early data release. Study results and limitations: Most observed TCR sequences were rare, whereas some public TCRs were detected in many donors.

Germline lookup yields CDR1 SEHNR and CDR2 FQNEAQ (reference sequence). This CDR3 spans 12 amino acids. V lost 4 bases to trimming and J lost 4 bases, with 7 bases between them. PCR used 60 Vbeta primers and 13 Jbeta primers. Profiled with immunoSEQ multiplex PCR; TCRdb holds only in-frame clones, not every one. The sample lists about 190,000 clones, roughly 80% occurring once. Turning to this clone: Its antigen remains unidentified.

The rearrangement uses TRBV7-9 and TRBJ1-2; D is undetermined. The clonotype originates from a woman aged 18-29 years in good health and CMV-seronegative. The sample consisted of PBMCs. The CDR3 sequence: CASSSHIYGYTF. DNA of the CDR3: TGTGCCAGCAGCTCACACATCTATGGCTACACCTTC.